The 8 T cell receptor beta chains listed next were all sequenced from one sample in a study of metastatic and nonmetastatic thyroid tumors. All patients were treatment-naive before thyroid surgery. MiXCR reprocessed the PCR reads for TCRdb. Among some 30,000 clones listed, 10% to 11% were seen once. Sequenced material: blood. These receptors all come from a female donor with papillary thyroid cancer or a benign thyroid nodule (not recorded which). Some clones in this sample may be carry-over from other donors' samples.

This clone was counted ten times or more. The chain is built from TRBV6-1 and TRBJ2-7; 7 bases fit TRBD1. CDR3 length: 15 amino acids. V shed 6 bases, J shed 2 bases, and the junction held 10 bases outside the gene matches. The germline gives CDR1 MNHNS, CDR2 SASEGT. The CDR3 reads CASRKTGEPAYEQYF. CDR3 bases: TGTGCCAGCAGAAAAACAGGGGAACCAGCCTACGAGCAGTACTTC.

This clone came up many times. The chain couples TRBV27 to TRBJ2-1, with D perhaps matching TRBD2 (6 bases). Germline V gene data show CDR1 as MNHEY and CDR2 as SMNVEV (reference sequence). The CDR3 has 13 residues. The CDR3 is CAYYTGECNEQFF. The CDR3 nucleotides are TGTGCTTATTACACGGGGGAATGCAATGAGCAGTTCTTC.

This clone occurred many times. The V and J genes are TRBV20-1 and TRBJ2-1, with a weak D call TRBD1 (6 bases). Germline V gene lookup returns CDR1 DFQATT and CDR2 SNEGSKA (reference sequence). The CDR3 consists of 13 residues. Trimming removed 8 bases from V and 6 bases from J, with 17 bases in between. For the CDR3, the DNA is TGCAGTACCACAGATGGGGGCTTCAATGAGCAGTTCTTC. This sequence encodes CSTTDGGFNEQFF.

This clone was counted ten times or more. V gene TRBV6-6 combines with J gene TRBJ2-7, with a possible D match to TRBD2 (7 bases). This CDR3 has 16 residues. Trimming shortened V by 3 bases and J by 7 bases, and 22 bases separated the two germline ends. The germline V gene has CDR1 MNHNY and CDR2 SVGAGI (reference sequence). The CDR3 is CASSYSRGAGVREQYF. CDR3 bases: TGTGCCAGCAGTTATTCTCGGGGGGCAGGGGTTAGGGAGCAGTACTTC.

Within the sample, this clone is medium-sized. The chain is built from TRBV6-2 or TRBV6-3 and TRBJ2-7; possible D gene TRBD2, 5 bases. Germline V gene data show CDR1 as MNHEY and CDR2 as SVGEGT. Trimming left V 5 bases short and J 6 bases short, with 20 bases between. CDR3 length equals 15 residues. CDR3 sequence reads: CASSKLVLRTGEQYF. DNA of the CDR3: TGTGCCAGCAGTAAACTAGTTCTGAGGACGGGCGAGCAGTACTTC.

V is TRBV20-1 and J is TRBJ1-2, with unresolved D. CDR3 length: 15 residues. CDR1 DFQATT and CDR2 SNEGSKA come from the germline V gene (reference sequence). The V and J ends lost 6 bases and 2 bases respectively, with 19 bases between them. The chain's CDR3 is CSAQTSSEGNYGYTF. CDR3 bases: TGCAGTGCCCAGACAAGTTCGGAGGGAAACTATGGCTACACCTTC.

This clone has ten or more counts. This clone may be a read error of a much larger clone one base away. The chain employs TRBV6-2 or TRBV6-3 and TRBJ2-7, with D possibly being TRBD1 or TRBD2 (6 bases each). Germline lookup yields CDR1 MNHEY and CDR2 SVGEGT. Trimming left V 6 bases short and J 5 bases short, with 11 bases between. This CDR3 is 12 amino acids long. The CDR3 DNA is TGTGCCAGCAGCCACGGGGGCAACGAGCAGTACTTC. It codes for CASSHGGNEQYF.

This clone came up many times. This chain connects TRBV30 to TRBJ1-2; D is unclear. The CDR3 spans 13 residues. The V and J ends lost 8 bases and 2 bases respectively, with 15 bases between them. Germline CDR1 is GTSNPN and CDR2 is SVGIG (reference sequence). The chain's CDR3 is CAKTEGMNYGYTF. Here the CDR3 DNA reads TGTGCCAAAACCGAGGGTATGAACTATGGCTACACCTTC.